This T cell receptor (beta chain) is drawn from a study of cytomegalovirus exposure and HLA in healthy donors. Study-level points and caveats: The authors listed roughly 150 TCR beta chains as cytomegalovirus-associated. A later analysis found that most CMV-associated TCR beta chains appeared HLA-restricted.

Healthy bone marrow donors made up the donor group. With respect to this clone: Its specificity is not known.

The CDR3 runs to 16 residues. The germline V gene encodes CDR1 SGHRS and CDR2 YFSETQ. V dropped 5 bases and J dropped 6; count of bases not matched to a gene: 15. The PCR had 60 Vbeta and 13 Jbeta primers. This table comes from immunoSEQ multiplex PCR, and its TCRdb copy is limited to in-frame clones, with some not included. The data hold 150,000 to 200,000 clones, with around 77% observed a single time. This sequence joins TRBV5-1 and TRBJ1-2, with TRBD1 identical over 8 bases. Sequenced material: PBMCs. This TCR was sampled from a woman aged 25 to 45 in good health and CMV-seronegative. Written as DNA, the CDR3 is TGCGCCAGCAGACCTAATAACAGGGGGTTCGGTGATGGCTACACCTTC. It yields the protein CASRPNNRGFGDGYTF. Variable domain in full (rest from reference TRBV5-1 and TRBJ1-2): KAGVTQTPRYLIKTRGQQVTLSCSPISGHRSVSWYQQTPGQGLQFLFEYFSETQRNKGNFPGRFSGRQFSNSRSEMNVSTLELGDSALYLCASRPNNRGFGDGYTFGSGTRLTVV.